These 29 T cell receptor beta chains were sequenced from one sample in a study of T cells after yellow fever vaccination. Using its own MiXCR run on the 5' RACE reads, TCRdb lists one record per CDR3 protein. This sample has just under 600,000 distinct CDR3 sequences, with approximately 13% found just once. Sample: PBMCs, taken on the day of the yellow fever booster vaccination. The receptor set was obtained from a man aged 30-40 years who received the YFV17D yellow fever vaccine.

The rearrangement joins TRBV12-3 or TRBV12-4 to TRBJ1-5; D not resolved. The CDR3 extends over 14 amino acids. V lost 9 bases, J lost 3 bases, and 15 bases lay in between. The CDR3 coding sequence is TGTGCCAGTGGGTTGGGTTTTTTCAATCAGCCCCAGCATTTT. Translated: CASGLGFFNQPQHF.

The gene calls are TRBV9 and TRBJ2-7; 7 bases are shared with TRBD2. Germline trimming cut 0 bases from V and 7 bases from J; bases unmatched to any gene: 10. Germline V gives CDR1 SGDLS, CDR2 YYNGEE. This CDR3 contains 15 residues. CDR3 residues: CASSVGVGRTGEQYF. The CDR3 DNA is TGTGCCAGCAGCGTAGGAGTCGGGAGGACGGGGGAGCAGTACTTC.

This chain joins TRBV20-1 and TRBJ2-7; unclear D gene. This CDR3 spans 12 amino acids. Trimming left V 5 bases short and J 2 bases short, with 10 bases between. Germline values: CDR1 DFQATT, CDR2 SNEGSKA (reference sequence). CDR3 nucleotides: TGCAGTGCTCCCGGCCTCACCTACGAGCAGTACTTC. The encoded protein is CSAPGLTYEQYF.

The J gene is TRBJ1-4, the V gene TRBV20-1; D unclear. The germline V gene has CDR1 DFQATT and CDR2 SNEGSKA (reference sequence). The CDR3 has 12 residues. V lost 3 bases and J lost 8, with 10 bases in between. This CDR3 reads CSASLQGEKLFF. The CDR3 region has the DNA TGCAGTGCTAGTTTACAAGGGGAAAAACTGTTTTTT.

A few counts support this clonotype. CDR3 sequence reads: CASSSSGNEQFF. The CDR3 DNA reads TGTGCCAGCAGCTCCAGCGGCAATGAGCAGTTCTTC. The rearrangement uses TRBV5-6 and TRBJ2-1; possibly TRBD2 for D (5 bases). Trimming pared 3 bases from V and 6 bases from J, leaving 7 bases between. CDR1 is SGHDT and CDR2 is YYEEEE in the germline V gene. This CDR3 comprises 12 residues.

V and J are TRBV19 and TRBJ2-6; maybe TRBD1 (6 bases). The CDR3 spans 13 residues. Germline CDR1 LNHDA, CDR2 SQIVND (reference sequence). Trimming shortened V by 8 bases and J by 2 bases, and 7 bases separated the two germline ends. The CDR3 sequence: CASRTAGANVLTF. The CDR3 region has the DNA TGTGCCAGTCGGACAGCTGGGGCCAACGTCCTGACTTTC. Full variable domain (rest looked up from reference TRBV19 and TRBJ2-6): DGGITQSPKYLFRKEGQNVTLSCEQNLNHDAMYWYRQDPGQGLRLIYYSQIVNDFQKGDIAEGYSVSREKKESFPLTVTSAQKNPTAFYLCASRTAGANVLTFGAGSRLTVL.

This clonotype was picked up a small number of times. The chain has TRBV25-1 and TRBJ1-1; D not certain. Trimming pared 7 bases from V and 3 bases from J, leaving 15 bases between. The CDR3 has 14 amino acids. Per germline, CDR1 MGHDK and CDR2 SYGVNS. The CDR3 spells CASIQVGKDTEAFF. The CDR3 DNA sequence: TGTGCCAGCATTCAGGTTGGGAAGGACACTGAAGCTTTCTTT.

The genes are TRBV7-2 and TRBJ2-3, with D possibly matching TRBD2 (6 bases). CDR1 and CDR2 from the germline V gene are SGHTA and FQGNSA. This CDR3 contains 15 residues. Trimming took 1 base from V and 5 from J, leaving 13 bases between them. DNA of the CDR3: TGTGCCAGCAGCTTAGAGTTTTCCGGGGGAGATACGCAGTATTTT. Its protein is CASSLEFSGGDTQYF.

The chain is built from TRBV24-1 and TRBJ1-5, with D unresolved. Trimming took 9 bases from V and 2 from J, leaving 7 bases between them. The CDR3 runs 12 residues. CDR1 KGHDR and CDR2 SFDVKD come from the germline V gene. Here the CDR3 reads CATGEGNQPQHF. The CDR3 DNA is TGTGCCACCGGAGAGGGCAATCAGCCCCAGCATTTT.

The sample holds a few counts of this clonotype. The V call is TRBV29-1, the J call TRBJ2-1; a possible D gene is TRBD2 (5 bases). The CDR3 spans 13 residues. Germline V CDR1 and CDR2: SQVTM, ANQGSEA. V dropped 5 bases and J dropped 2 bases, with 10 bases sitting between them. The CDR3 bases are TGCAGCGTTCCCAACGGGGCCTACAATGAGCAGTTCTTC. This translates into CSVPNGAYNEQFF.

This clonotype was recorded at least ten times. The CDR3 reads CASSPALRNIQYF. The CDR3, as DNA: TGTGCCAGCAGTCCTGCGCTCCGAAACATTCAGTACTTC. This chain uses TRBV12-3 or TRBV12-4 with TRBJ2-4, with D unclear. Deletions cut 5 bases from V and 6 bases from J, with 11 bases between. CDR3 length: 13 amino acids.

This clonotype was detected only a few times. This sequence joins TRBV7-2 and TRBJ2-3, with 13 bases aligning to TRBD2. Trimming removed 5 bases from V and 8 bases from J; junction bases left unmatched: 7. The CDR3 covers 15 residues. Germline-derived CDR1 and CDR2 are SGHTA and FQGNSA. Written as DNA, the CDR3 is TGTGCCAGCAGCGAAGGACTAGCGGGGGCGTCTACGCAGTATTTT. This encodes CASSEGLAGASTQYF.

V usage is TRBV15 and J usage is TRBJ2-6; D gene ambiguous. This CDR3 is built from 14 residues. CDR1 and CDR2 (germline): LNHNV, YYDKDF (reference sequence). The V gene lost 3 bases and the J gene lost 3 bases, with 6 bases spanning the gap. CDR3 amino acids: CATSSLGGANVLTF. The CDR3, as DNA: TGTGCCACCAGCAGCCTTGGTGGGGCCAACGTCCTGACTTTC.

This clonotype was seen only a few times. The V call is TRBV5-1, the J call TRBJ2-5, with 10 bases lining up with TRBD2. CDR1 is SGHRS, CDR2 YFSETQ, per germline. This CDR3 has 16 residues. V was pared by 0 bases and J by 2 bases, with 4 bases of the junction left unmatched. CDR3 bases: TGCGCCAGCAGCTTGGGAGGACTAGCGGAACAAGAGACCCAGTACTTC. Protein sequence: CASSLGGLAEQETQYF.

This clonotype was seen only a few times. The genes are TRBV20-1 and TRBJ1-1; D may be TRBD1 (5 bases). This CDR3 region has 15 residues. V gave up 6 bases and J gave up 5 bases, with 22 bases separating them. Germline CDR1 reads DFQATT; CDR2 reads SNEGSKA (reference sequence). The CDR3 is CSAAGWTLGVTEAFF. DNA of the CDR3: TGCAGTGCCGCCGGGTGGACTCTGGGGGTGACTGAAGCTTTCTTT.

This clonotype came up a few times. CDR3 loop: CSARDPGLAGNEQFF. CDR3 coding DNA: TGCAGTGCTAGAGATCCGGGACTAGCGGGCAATGAGCAGTTCTTC. The chain recombines TRBV20-1 with TRBJ2-1; 12 nucleotides agree with TRBD2. In germline, CDR1 is DFQATT, CDR2 SNEGSKA (reference sequence). The CDR3 is made up of 15 amino acids. Losses at the gene ends were 0 bases for V and 6 bases for J; bases not matched to a gene: 3.

This clonotype was recorded many times. J is TRBJ2-3 and V is TRBV27; TRBD1 matches 9 bases. Looked up from germline, CDR1 is MNHEY and CDR2 is SMNVEV (reference sequence). The trim removed 3 bases at V and 3 bases at J, leaving 4 bases unmatched. The CDR3 is 15 amino acids. The CDR3 region is CASSLTGGRTDTQYF. The DNA for the CDR3 is TGTGCCAGCAGTTTGACAGGGGGTAGGACAGATACGCAGTATTTT.

This clonotype was counted ten times or more. CDR3 nucleotide sequence: TGTGCCAGCAGCCGTAGGGGACTAGCGGGATCCGGCAATGAGCAGTTCTTC. It translates to CASSRRGLAGSGNEQFF. V usage is TRBV7-2 and J usage is TRBJ2-1, with 13 bases identical to TRBD2. The germline CDR1 and CDR2 sequences are SGHTA and FQGNSA. J gave up 6 bases and V 5 bases, and 10 bases lay outside the gene matches. The CDR3 extends over 17 amino acids.

Many counts were recorded for this clonotype. This chain uses TRBV7-8 with TRBJ1-1; D gene uncertain. CDR3 length: 12 amino acids. Trimming pared 8 bases from V and 7 bases from J, leaving 14 bases between. CDR1 and CDR2 from the germline V gene are SGHVS and FQNEAQ. CDR3 in amino acids: CASSTRRNEAFF. CDR3 in DNA: TGTGCCAGCTCTACCCGGAGGAATGAAGCTTTCTTT. Based on the CDR3 plus reference TRBV7-8 and TRBJ1-1, the full variable domain is GAGVSQSPRYKVAKRGQDVALRCDPISGHVSLFWYQQALGQGPEFLTYFQNEAQLDKSGLPSDRFFAERPEGSVSTLKIQRTQQEDSAVYLCASSTRRNEAFFGQGTRLTVV.

V is TRBV19 and J is TRBJ2-2, with TRBD2 matching over 10 bases. J gave up 3 bases and V 7 bases, and 5 bases lay outside the gene matches. Germline CDR1 reads LNHDA; CDR2 reads SQIVND (reference sequence). The CDR3 consists of 15 residues. CDR3 amino acids: CASNRLAGDTGELFF. The DNA of the CDR3 is TGTGCCAGTAACCGACTAGCGGGCGACACCGGGGAGCTGTTTTTT. The full variable domain, completed using reference TRBV19 and TRBJ2-2, is DGGITQSPKYLFRKEGQNVTLSCEQNLNHDAMYWYRQDPGQGLRLIYYSQIVNDFQKGDIAEGYSVSREKKESFPLTVTSAQKNPTAFYLCASNRLAGDTGELFFGEGSRLTVL.

The chain joins TRBV20-1 to TRBJ2-1; 9 nucleotides align to TRBD2. This CDR3 is 15 amino acids long. J lost 6 bases, V lost 5 bases, and 11 bases had no gene match. The germline gives CDR1 DFQATT, CDR2 SNEGSKA (reference sequence). The CDR3 DNA sequence: TGCAGTGCTGATTCTCTAGCGGGAACCCCCAATGAGCAGTTCTTC. It yields the protein CSADSLAGTPNEQFF.

This rearrangement joins TRBV18 to TRBJ2-5; weak D call: TRBD2 (5 bases). The CDR3 spans 13 residues. The V gene lost 4 bases and the J gene lost 5 bases, with 11 bases spanning the gap. Germline V lookup: CDR1 KGHSH, CDR2 LQKENI. CDR3 sequence reads: CASSREWFETQYF. CDR3 bases: TGTGCCAGCTCACGGGAGTGGTTCGAGACCCAGTACTTC.

The chain is built from TRBV6-2 or TRBV6-3 and TRBJ2-7; D might be TRBD1 or TRBD2, each matching 5 bases. Germline values: CDR1 MNHEY, CDR2 SVGEGT. The CDR3 is 15 residues long. V was clipped by 0 bases and J by 2 bases, with 11 bases between them. Here the CDR3 DNA reads TGTGCCAGCAGTTACTCGAGGGGCGGTACCTACGAGCAGTACTTC. Its translation: CASSYSRGGTYEQYF.

The table lists this clonotype with many counts. The chain links TRBV30 to TRBJ2-1; D possibly corresponds to TRBD2 (5 bases). The V gene lost 2 bases and the J gene lost 15 bases, with 14 bases spanning the gap. CDR1 is GTSNPN and CDR2 is SVGIG in the germline V gene (reference sequence). CDR3 size: 11 residues. CDR3 nucleotides: TGTGCCTGGAGTTGGGAGAGCCCCCCGTTCTTC. Residues: CAWSWESPPFF.

The V call is TRBV19, the J call TRBJ2-3; D is perhaps TRBD2 (5 bases). CDR3 size: 15 residues. V was trimmed by 7 bases and J by 2 bases, leaving 16 bases between them. The V gene's germline CDR1 is LNHDA and CDR2 SQIVND (reference sequence). The CDR3 loop is CASTLAGGFTDTQYF. The CDR3 nucleotides are TGTGCCAGTACTTTGGCGGGCGGATTCACAGATACGCAGTATTTT. Full variable domain (missing parts from reference TRBV19 and TRBJ2-3): DGGITQSPKYLFRKEGQNVTLSCEQNLNHDAMYWYRQDPGQGLRLIYYSQIVNDFQKGDIAEGYSVSREKKESFPLTVTSAQKNPTAFYLCASTLAGGFTDTQYFGPGTRLTVL.

This clonotype was observed a handful of times. The CDR3 protein is CASSLDIEQFF. CDR3 bases: TGTGCCAGCAGCTTAGATATTGAGCAGTTCTTC. V and J are TRBV11-2 and TRBJ2-1, with D hard to call. V gave up 0 bases and J gave up 9 bases, with 3 bases separating them. CDR1 is SGHAT, CDR2 FQNNGV, per germline. The CDR3 is made up of 11 amino acids.

In this sample, this clonotype turned up many times. This chain joins TRBV12-3 or TRBV12-4 and TRBJ2-2; 8 positions agree with TRBD1. The V gene end was trimmed by 7 bases and the J gene end by 4 bases; junction bases not matched to a gene: 8. The CDR3 totals 15 residues. The CDR3 DNA is TGTGCCAGCACTACCCTCAGGGGGCGCACCGGGGAGCTGTTTTTT. It codes for CASTTLRGRTGELFF.

V and J are TRBV14 and TRBJ2-1; D call uncertain. The CDR3 runs 16 residues. The ends were cut back, 2 bases at V and 9 bases at J, with 20 bases in the middle. Germline V gene lookup returns CDR1 SGHDN and CDR2 FVKESK. The CDR3 loop is CASSQYRDQDSGEQFF. In DNA form, the CDR3 reads TGTGCCAGCAGCCAATATCGCGACCAAGACTCCGGTGAGCAGTTCTTC.

This clonotype was counted between two and nine times. The chain carries TRBV7-2 and TRBJ2-1, with 13 positions matching TRBD2. The germline gives CDR1 SGHTA, CDR2 FQGNSA. The CDR3 spans 16 residues. J lost 6 bases, V lost 4 bases, and 6 bases had no gene match. CDR3: CASSWSGTSGTNEQFF. CDR3 DNA sequence: TGTGCCAGCAGCTGGTCCGGGACTAGCGGGACCAATGAGCAGTTCTTC.